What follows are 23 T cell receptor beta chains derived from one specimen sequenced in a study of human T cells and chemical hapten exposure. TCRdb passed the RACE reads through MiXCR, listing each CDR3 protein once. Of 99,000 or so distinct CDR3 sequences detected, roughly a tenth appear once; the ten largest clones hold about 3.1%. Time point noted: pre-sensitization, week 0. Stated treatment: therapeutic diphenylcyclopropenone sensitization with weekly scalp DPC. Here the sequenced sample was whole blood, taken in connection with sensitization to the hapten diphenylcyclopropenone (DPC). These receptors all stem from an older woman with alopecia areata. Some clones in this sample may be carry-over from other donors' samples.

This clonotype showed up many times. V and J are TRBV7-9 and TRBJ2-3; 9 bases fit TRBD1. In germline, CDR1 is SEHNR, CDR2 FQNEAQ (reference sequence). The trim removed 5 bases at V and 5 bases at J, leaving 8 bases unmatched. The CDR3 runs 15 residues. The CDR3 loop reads CASSLQGAGKDTQYF. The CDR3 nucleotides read TGTGCCAGCAGCCTACAGGGGGCTGGGAAAGATACGCAGTATTTT.

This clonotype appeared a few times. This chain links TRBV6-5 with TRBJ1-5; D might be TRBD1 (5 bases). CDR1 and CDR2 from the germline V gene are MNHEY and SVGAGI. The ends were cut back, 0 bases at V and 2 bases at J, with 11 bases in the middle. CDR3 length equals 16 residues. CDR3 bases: TGTGCCAGCAGTTACTCATGGGGCAGGGGCAATCAGCCCCAGCATTTT. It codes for CASSYSWGRGNQPQHF.

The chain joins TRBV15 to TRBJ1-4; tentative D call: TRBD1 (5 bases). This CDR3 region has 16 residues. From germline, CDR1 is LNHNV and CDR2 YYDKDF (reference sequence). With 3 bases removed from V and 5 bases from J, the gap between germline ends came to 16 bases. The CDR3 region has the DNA TGTGCCACCAGCAGGAGGGAGGGGATGATCAATGAAAAACTGTTTTTT. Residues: CATSRREGMINEKLFF.

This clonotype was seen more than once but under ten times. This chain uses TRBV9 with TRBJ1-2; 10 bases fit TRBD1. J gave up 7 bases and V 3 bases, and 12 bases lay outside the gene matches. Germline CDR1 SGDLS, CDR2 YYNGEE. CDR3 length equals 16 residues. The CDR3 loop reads CASSAGQGTQTIGYTF. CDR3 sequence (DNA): TGTGCCAGCAGCGCGGGACAGGGGACACAAACTATTGGCTACACCTTC.

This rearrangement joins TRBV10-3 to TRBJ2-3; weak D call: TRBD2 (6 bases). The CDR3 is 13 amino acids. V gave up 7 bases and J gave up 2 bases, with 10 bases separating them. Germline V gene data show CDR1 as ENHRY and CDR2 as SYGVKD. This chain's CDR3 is CAIMGGATDTQYF. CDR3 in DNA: TGTGCCATCATGGGGGGTGCCACAGATACGCAGTATTTT.

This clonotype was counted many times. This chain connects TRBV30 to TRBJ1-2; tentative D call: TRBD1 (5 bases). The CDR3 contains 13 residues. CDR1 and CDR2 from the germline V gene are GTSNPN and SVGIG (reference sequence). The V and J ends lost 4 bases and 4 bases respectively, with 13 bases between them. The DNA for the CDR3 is TGTGCCTGGACCAGGGCATCGGGCTATGGCTACACCTTC. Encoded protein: CAWTRASGYGYTF.

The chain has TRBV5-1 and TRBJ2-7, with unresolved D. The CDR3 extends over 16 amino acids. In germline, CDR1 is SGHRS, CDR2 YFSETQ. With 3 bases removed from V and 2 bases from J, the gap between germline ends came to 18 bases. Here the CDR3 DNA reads TGCGCCAGCAGCTCCGAATCCACCCAGCAACCCTACGAGCAGTACTTC. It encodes CASSSESTQQPYEQYF.

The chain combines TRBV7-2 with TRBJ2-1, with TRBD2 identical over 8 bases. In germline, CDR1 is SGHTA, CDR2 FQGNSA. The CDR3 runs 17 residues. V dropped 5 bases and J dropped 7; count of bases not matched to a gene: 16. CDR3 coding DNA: TGTGCCAGCAGCCCCCGCCGAGGAGCGGGGGATGCGAATGAGCAGTTCTTC. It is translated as CASSPRRGAGDANEQFF.

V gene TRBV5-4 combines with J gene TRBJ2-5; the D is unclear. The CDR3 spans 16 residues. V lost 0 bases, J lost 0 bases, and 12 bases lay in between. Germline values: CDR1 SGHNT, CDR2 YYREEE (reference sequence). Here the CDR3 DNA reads TGTGCCAGCAGCTTGGCAGGTGGAAAGTACCAAGAGACCCAGTACTTC. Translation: CASSLAGGKYQETQYF.

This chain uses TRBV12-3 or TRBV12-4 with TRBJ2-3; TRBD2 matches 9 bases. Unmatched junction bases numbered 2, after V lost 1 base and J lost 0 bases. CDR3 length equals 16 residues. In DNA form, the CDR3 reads TGTGCCAGCAGTTTAGTAGCGGGGGCCAGCACAGATACGCAGTATTTT. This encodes CASSLVAGASTDTQYF.

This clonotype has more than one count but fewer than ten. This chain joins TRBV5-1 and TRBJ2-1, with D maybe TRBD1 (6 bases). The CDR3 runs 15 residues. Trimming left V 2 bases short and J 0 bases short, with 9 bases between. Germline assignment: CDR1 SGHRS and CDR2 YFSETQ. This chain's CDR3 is CASSLGTTSYNEQFF. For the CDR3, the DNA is TGCGCCAGCAGCTTAGGGACAACCTCCTACAATGAGCAGTTCTTC.

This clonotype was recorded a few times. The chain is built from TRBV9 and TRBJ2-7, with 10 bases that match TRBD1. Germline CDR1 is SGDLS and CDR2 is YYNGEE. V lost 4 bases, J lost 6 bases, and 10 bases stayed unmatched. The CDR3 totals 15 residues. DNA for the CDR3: TGTGCCAGCAGCCTTAGTGGGACAGGGGTGGTCGAGCAGTACTTC. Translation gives CASSLSGTGVVEQYF.

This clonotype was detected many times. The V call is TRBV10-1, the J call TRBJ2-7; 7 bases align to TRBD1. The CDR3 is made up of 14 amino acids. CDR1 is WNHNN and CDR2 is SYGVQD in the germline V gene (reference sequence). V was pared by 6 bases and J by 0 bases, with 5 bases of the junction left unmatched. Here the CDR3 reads CASSRDSSSYEQYF. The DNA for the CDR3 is TGCGCCAGCAGCCGGGACAGTAGCTCCTACGAGCAGTACTTC.

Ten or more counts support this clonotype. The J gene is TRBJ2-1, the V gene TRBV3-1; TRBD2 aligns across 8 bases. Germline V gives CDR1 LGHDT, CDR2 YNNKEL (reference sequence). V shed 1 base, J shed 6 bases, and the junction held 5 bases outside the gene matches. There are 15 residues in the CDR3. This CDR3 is CASSQGGLVINEQFF. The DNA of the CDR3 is TGTGCCAGCAGCCAAGGGGGACTAGTCATCAATGAGCAGTTCTTC.

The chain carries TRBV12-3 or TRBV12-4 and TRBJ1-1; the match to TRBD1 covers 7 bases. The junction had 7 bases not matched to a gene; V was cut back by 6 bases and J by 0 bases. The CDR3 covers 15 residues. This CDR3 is CASRETGRMNTEAFF. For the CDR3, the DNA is TGTGCCAGCAGAGAGACAGGGCGGATGAACACTGAAGCTTTCTTT.

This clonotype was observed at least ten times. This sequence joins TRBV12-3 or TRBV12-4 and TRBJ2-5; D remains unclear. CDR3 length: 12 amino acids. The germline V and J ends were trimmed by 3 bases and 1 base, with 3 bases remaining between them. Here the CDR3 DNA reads TGTGCCAGCAGTTTTGTCCAAGAGACCCAGTACTTC. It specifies CASSFVQETQYF.

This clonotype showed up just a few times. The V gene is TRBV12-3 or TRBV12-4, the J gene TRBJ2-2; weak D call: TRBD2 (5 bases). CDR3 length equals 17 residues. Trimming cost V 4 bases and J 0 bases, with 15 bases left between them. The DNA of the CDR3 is TGTGCCAGCAGTTCCCGCCGTGGGAGACCGAACACCGGGGAGCTGTTTTTT. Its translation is CASSSRRGRPNTGELFF.

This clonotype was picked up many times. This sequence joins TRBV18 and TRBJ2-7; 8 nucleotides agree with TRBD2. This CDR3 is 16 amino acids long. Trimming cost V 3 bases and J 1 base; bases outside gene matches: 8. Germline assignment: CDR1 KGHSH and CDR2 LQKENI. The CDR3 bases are TGTGCCAGCTCACCCTCCGGGCGGGGGGCATCCTACGAGCAGTACTTC. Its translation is CASSPSGRGASYEQYF. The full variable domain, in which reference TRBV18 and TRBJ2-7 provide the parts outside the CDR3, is NAGVMQNPRHLVRRRGQEARLRCSPMKGHSHVYWYRQLPEEGLKFMVYLQKENIIDESGMPKERFSAEFPKEGPSILRIQQVVRGDSAAYFCASSPSGRGASYEQYFGPGTRLTVT.

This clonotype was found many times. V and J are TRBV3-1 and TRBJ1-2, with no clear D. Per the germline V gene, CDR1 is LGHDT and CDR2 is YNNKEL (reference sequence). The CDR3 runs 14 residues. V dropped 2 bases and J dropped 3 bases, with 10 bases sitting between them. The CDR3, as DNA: TGTGCCAGCAGCCAAAAGTGGCGGGACTATGGCTACACCTTC. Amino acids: CASSQKWRDYGYTF.

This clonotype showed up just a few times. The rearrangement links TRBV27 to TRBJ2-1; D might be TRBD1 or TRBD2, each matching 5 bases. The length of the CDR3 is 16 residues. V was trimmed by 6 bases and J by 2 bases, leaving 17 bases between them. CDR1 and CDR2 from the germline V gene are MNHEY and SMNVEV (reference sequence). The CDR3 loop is CASRPGPEITYNEQFF. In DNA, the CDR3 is TGTGCCAGCAGGCCGGGGCCCGAAATAACCTACAATGAGCAGTTCTTC.

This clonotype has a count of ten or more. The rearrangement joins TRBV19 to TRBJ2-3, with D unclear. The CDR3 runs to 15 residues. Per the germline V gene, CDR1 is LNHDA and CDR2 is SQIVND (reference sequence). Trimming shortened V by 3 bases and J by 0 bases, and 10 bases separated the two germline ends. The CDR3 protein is CASSIRVTSTDTQYF. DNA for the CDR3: TGTGCCAGTAGTATCAGAGTAACTAGCACAGATACGCAGTATTTT.

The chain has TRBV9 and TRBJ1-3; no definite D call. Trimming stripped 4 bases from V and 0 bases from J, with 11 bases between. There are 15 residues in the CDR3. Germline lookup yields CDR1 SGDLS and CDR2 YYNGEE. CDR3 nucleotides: TGTGCCAGCAGCCGTAGAGGAACCTCTGGAAACACCATATATTTT. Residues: CASSRRGTSGNTIYF.

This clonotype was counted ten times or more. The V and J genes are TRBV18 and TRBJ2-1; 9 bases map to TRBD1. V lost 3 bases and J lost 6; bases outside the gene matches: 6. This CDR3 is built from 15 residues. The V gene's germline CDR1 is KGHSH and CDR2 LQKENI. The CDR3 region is CASSPGQGITNEQFF. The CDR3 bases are TGTGCCAGCTCACCGGGACAGGGCATTACCAATGAGCAGTTCTTC.